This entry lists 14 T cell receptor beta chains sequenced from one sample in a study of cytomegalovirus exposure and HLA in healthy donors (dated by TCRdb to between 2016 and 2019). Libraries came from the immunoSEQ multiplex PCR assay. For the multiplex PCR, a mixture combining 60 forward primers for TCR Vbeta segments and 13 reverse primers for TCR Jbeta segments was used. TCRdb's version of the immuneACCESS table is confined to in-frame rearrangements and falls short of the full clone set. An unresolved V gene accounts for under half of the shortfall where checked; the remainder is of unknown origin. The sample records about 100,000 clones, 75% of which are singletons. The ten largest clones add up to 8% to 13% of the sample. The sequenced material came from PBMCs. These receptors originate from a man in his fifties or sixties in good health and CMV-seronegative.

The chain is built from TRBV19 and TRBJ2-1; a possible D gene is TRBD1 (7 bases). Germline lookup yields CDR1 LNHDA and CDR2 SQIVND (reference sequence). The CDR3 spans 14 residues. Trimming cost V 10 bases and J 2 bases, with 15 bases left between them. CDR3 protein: CATGGGPTYNEQFF. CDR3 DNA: TGTGCCACAGGGGGAGGCCCCACCTACAATGAGCAGTTCTTC.

CDR3 bases: TGTGCCAGCAGCCCTGACTTGGTCGGTGAGCAGTTCTTC. Its protein is CASSPDLVGEQFF. The chain couples TRBV5-4 to TRBJ2-1; no definite D call. This CDR3 region has 13 residues. Germline loops: CDR1 SGHNT, CDR2 YYREEE (reference sequence). The V end lost 4 bases, the J end lost 9 bases, and 14 bases lay between the germline ends.

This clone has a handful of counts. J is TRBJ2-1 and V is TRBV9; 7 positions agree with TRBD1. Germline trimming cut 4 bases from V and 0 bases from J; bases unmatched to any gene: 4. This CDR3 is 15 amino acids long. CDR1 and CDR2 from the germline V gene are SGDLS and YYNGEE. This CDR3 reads CASSSQGSSYNEQFF. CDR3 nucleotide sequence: TGTGCCAGCAGCTCACAGGGGAGCTCCTACAATGAGCAGTTCTTC.

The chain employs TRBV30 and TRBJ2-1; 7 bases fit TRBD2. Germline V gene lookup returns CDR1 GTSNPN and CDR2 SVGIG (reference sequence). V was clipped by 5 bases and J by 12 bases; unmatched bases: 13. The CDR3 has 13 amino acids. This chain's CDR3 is CAWAQSGDGRQFF. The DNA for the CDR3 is TGTGCCTGGGCACAAAGCGGGGACGGCCGGCAGTTCTTC.

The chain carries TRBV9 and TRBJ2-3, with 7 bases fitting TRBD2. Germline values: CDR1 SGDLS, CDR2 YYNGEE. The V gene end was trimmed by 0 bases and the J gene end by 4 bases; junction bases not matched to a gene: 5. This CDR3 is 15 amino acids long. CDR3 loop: CASSVVLGGADTQYF. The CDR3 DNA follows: TGTGCCAGCAGCGTAGTGCTTGGGGGGGCAGATACGCAGTATTTT. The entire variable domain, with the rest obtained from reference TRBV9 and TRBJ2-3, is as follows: DSGVTQTPKHLITATGQRVTLRCSPRSGDLSVYWYQQSLDQGLQFLIQYYNGEERAKGNILERFSAQQFPDLHSELNLSSLELGDSALYFCASSVVLGGADTQYFGPGTRLTVL.

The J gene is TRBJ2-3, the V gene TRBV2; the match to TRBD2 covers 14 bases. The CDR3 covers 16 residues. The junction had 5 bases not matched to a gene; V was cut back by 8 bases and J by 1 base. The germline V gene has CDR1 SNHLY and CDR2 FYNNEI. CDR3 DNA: TGTGCCAGCGATGGACTAGCGGGGGGAGGCACAGATACGCAGTATTTT. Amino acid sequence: CASDGLAGGGTDTQYF.

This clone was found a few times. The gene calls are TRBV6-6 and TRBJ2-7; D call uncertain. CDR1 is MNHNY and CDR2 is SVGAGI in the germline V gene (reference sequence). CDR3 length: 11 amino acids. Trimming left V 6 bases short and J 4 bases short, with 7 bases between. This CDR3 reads CASRENYEQYF. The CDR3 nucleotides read TGTGCCAGCAGGGAGAATTACGAGCAGTACTTC.

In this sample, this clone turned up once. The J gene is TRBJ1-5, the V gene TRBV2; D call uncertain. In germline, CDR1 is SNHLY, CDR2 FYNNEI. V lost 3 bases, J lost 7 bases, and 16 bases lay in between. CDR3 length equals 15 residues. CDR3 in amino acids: CASSEGRRSGQPQHF. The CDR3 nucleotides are TGTGCCAGCAGTGAGGGCCGAAGGTCGGGACAGCCCCAGCATTTT.

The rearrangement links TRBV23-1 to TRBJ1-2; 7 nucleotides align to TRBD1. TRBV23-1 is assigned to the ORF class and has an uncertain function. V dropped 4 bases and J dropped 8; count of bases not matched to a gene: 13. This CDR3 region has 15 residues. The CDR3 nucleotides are TGCGCCAGCAGTCCAACCAGAACAGGGGTGCGCGGCTACACCTTC. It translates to CASSPTRTGVRGYTF.

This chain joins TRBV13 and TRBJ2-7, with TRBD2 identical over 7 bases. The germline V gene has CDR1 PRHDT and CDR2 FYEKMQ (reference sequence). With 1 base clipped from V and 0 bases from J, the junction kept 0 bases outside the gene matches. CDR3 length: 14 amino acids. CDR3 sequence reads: CASSLERDSYEQYF. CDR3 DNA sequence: TGTGCCAGCAGCTTAGAGCGGGACTCCTACGAGCAGTACTTC.

CDR3 amino acids: CASSKRTQEPPRETQYF. CDR3 coding DNA: TGCGCCAGCTCAAAGCGGACTCAGGAGCCCCCACGGGAGACCCAGTACTTC. The V call is TRBV5-1, the J call TRBJ2-5; D possibly corresponds to TRBD2 (5 bases). CDR3 length: 17 residues. V was cut by 7 bases and J by 5 bases, with 27 bases left in between. Germline-derived CDR1 and CDR2 are SGHRS and YFSETQ.

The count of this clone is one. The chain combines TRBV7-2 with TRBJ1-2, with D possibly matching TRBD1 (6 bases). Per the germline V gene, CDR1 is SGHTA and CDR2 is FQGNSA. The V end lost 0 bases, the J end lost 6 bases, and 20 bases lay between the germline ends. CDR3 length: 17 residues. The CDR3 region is CASSLASGQDAQNGYTF. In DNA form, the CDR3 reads TGTGCCAGCAGCTTAGCATCGGGACAAGATGCCCAAAATGGCTACACCTTC. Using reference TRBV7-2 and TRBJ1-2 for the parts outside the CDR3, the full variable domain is GAGVSQSPSNKVTEKGKDVELRCDPISGHTALYWYRQSLGQGLEFLIYFQGNSAPDKSGLPSDRFSAERTGGSVSTLTIQRTQQEDSAVYLCASSLASGQDAQNGYTFGSGTRLTVV.

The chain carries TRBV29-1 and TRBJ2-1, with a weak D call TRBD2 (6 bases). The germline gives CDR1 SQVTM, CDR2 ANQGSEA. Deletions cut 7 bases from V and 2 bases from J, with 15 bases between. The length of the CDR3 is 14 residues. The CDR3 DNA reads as TGCAGCGGCGGAGGCGGGGCGACCTACAATGAGCAGTTCTTC. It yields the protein CSGGGGATYNEQFF.

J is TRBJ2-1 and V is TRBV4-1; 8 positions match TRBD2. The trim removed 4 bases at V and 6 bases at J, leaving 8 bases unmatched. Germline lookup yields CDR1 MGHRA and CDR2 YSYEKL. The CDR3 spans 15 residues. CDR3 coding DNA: TGCGCCAGCAGCCTCCCGGGACTAGGCGCCAATGAGCAGTTCTTC. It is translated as CASSLPGLGANEQFF.